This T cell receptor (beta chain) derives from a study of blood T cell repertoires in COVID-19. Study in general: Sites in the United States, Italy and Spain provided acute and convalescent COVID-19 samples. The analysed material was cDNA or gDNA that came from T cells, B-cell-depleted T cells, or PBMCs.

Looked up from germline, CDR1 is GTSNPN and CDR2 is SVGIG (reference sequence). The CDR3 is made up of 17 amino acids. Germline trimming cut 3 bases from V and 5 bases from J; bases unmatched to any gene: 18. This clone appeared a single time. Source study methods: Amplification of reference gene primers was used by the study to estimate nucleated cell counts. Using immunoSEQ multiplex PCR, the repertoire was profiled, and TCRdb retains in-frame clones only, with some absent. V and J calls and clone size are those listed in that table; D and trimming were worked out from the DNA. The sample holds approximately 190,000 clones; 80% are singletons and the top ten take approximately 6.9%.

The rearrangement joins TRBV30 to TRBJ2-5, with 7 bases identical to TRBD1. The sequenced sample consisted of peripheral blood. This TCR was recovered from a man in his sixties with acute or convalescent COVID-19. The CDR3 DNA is TGTGCCTGGAGAATAAAGGGGACAGCGGTTCCGAGGGAGACCCAGTACTTC. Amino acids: CAWRIKGTAVPRETQYF.